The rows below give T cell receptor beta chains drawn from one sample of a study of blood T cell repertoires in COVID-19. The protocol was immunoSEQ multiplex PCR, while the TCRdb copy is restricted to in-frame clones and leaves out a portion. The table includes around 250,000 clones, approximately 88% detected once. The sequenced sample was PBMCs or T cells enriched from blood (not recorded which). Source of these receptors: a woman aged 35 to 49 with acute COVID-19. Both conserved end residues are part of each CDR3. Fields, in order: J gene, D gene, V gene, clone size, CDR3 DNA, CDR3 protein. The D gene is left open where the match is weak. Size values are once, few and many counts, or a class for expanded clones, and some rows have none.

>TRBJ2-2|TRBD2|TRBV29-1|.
TGCAGCGTTGTAAAGACTAGCGGGAGTATCGGGGAGCTGTTTTTT
CSVVKTSGSIGELFF
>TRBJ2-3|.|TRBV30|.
TGTGCCTGGAGTAGGAGGGCCCAATCTCTTGGAACAGATACGCAGTATTTT
CAWSRRAQSLGTDTQYF
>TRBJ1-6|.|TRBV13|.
TGTGCCAGCAGCCTGACAGGTTCACCCCTCCACTTT
CASSLTGSPLHF
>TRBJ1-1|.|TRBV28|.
TGTGCCAGCAGTCCCATCGGGACATCTCACACTGAAGCTTTCTTT
CASSPIGTSHTEAFF
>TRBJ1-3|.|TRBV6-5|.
TGTGCCAGCTGTAGTTCTGGAAACACCATATATTTT
CASCSSGNTIYF
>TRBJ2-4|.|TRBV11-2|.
TGTGCCAGCAGCCCCCGGACAGAGAAAAACATTCAGTACTTC
CASSPRTEKNIQYF
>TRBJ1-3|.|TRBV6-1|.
TGTGCCAGCAGTGAGGGGCCCTTAGGCACCATATATTTT
CASSEGPLGTIYF
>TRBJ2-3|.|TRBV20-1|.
TGCAGTGCCATAGTCACAGATACGCAGTATTTT
CSAIVTDTQYF
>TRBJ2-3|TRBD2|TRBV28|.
TGTGCCAGCAGTATTAGCGGGAGGGCCACAGATACGCAGTATTTT
CASSISGRATDTQYF
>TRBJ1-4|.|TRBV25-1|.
TGTGCCAGCAGTGAAGGTCAAGGAAGGGGCCTAAATGAAAAACTGTTTTTT
CASSEGQGRGLNEKLFF
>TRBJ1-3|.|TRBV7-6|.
TGTGCCAGCAGCTTAGGAGGCAGCGAAAGAAACACCATATATTTT
CASSLGGSERNTIYF
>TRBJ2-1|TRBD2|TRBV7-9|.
TGTGCCAGCAGCTTAACCGGGACTAGCGGGAAGGCCAATGAGCAGTTCTTC
CASSLTGTSGKANEQFF
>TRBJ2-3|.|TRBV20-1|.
TGCAGTGCTCGTCAGGCAGATACGCAGTATTTT
CSARQADTQYF
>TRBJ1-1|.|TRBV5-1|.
TGCGCCAGCAGCTTGGTTGCAGGGGCGAACACTGAAGCTTTCTTT
CASSLVAGANTEAFF
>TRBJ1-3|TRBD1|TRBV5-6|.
TGTGCCAGCAGCCTCGGGGACAGGAAAGGAAACACCATATATTTT
CASSLGDRKGNTIYF
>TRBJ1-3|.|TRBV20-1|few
TGCAGTGCTAGTATAGACTCTGGAAACACCATATATTTT
CSASIDSGNTIYF
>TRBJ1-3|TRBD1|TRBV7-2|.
TGTGCCAGCAGCCTGGGACAGGTGTTCTCTGGAAACACCATATATTTT
CASSLGQVFSGNTIYF
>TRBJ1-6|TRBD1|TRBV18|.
TGTGCCAGCTCACCATTCGCAGGGGGCAAGCTGGATTCACCCCTCCACTTT
CASSPFAGGKLDSPLHF
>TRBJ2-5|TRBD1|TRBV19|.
TGTGCCAGTAGTATAGCCCATGCAACAGGGGGAGGCGAGACCCAGTACTTC
CASSIAHATGGGETQYF
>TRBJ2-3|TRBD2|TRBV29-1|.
TGCAGCGTTGGAATCGGACTAGCAGGGAACCTCCCTGGGACAGATACGCAGTATTTT
CSVGIGLAGNLPGTDTQYF
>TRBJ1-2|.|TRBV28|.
TGTGCCAGCAGTTCCCCTCCCAACTATGGCTACACCTTC
CASSSPPNYGYTF
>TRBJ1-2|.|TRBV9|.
TGTGCCAGCAGCGTAGGTCGCCAGGGGTACTATGGCTACACCTTC
CASSVGRQGYYGYTF
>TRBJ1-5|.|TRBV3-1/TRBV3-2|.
TGTGCCAGCAGCCAAGACAGGGGACAGCCCCAGCATTTT
CASSQDRGQPQHF
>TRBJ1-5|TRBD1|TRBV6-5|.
TGTGCCAGCACTTCCGGACAGGGGCCTTATCAGCCCCAGCATTTT
CASTSGQGPYQPQHF
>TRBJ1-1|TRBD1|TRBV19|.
TGTGCCACTGTAAGGGACAGGATGAACACTGAAGCTTTCTTT
CATVRDRMNTEAFF
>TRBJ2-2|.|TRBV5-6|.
TGTGCCAGCAGCTCGACAAGCTCTGTTGCCAGGGAGCTGTTTTTT
CASSSTSSVARELFF
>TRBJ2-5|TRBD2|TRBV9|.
TGTGCCAGCAGCGCCGGACTAGCGGTACAAGAGACCCAGTACTTC
CASSAGLAVQETQYF
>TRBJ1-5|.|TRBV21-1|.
TGTGCCAGCAGCAAGGGACAGGGAGATCGGCAGCCCCAGCATTTT
CASSKGQGDRQPQHF
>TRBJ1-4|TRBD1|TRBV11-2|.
TGTGCCAGCAGCTTTGAGACAGGGTACGTCAGATATGAAAAACTGTTTTTT
CASSFETGYVRYEKLFF
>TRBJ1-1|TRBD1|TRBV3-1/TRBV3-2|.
TGTGCCAGCAGCCTCGGGACAGACACTGAAGCTTTCTTT
CASSLGTDTEAFF
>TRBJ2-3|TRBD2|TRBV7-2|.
TGTGCCAGCAGCCCCGGGACTAGCGGGGTCCCGAACACAGATACGCAGTATTTT
CASSPGTSGVPNTDTQYF
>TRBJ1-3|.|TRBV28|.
TGTGCCAGCAGTTTATATGAGGTCGGCGGAAACACCATATATTTT
CASSLYEVGGNTIYF
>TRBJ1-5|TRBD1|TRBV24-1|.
TGTGCCACCAGTGATCCCGGGACAGGGGGCAATCAGCCCCAGCATTTT
CATSDPGTGGNQPQHF
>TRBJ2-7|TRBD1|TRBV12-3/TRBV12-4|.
TGTGCCAGTAGCAGGGGGTACGAGCAGTACTTC
CASSRGYEQYF
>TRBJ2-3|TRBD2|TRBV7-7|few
TGTGCTAGCAGCTTATTTCGGGAGGGCCCCACAGATACGCAGTATTTT
CASSLFREGPTDTQYF
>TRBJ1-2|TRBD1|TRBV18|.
TGTGCCAGCTCACCAGACAGGGCCAACTATGGCTACACCTTC
CASSPDRANYGYTF
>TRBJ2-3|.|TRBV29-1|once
TGCAGCGTTGAAGGACACAGGAGCCCCACAGATACGCAGTATTTT
CSVEGHRSPTDTQYF
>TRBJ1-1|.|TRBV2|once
TGTGCCAGCAGTTTTCGCAGGGACACTGAAGCTTTCTTT
CASSFRRDTEAFF
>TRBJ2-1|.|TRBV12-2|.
TGTGCAAGTCGCACCCCGGCGGGGGCAGGCAATGAGCAGTTCTTC
CASRTPAGAGNEQFF
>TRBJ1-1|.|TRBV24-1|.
TGTGCCACCTCTCAGGGATGGGGCACTGAAGCTTTCTTT
CATSQGWGTEAFF
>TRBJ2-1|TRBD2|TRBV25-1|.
TGTGCCAGCAGTGAACTCATAGCGGGGGAGACGAATGAGCAGTTCTTC
CASSELIAGETNEQFF
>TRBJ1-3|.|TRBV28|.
TGTGCCAGCAGTTCCCAGCAACAGGGTGGATTTGGAAACACCATATATTTT
CASSSQQQGGFGNTIYF
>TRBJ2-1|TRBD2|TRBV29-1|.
TGCAGCGTTCCAGTCTTTTTAGCGGGAGGTTACAATGAGCAGTTCTTC
CSVPVFLAGGYNEQFF
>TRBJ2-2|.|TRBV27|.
TGTGCCAGCAGTAACACAGGGCGCACCGGGGAGCTGTTTTTT
CASSNTGRTGELFF
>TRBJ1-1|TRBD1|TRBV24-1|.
TGTGCCACCAGCCGGGACAGGGGGGGAGAAGCTTTCTTT
CATSRDRGGEAFF
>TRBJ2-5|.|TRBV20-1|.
TGCAGTGCTGAATATCGGGAGACCCAGTACTTC
CSAEYRETQYF
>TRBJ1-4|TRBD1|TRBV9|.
TGTGCCAGCAGCGTAGGGGAGGACAGGGGTCGGACTAATGAAAAACTGTTTTTT
CASSVGEDRGRTNEKLFF
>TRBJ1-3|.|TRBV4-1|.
TGCGCCAGCAGCCAAGTCAAGAGCTCTGGAAACACCATATATTTT
CASSQVKSSGNTIYF
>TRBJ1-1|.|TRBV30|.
TGTGCCTGGAGTGTACGGGGGGACACTGAAGCTTTCTTT
CAWSVRGDTEAFF
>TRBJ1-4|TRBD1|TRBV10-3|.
TGTGCCATCAGGAATGACAGGGATGAAAAACTGTTTTTT
CAIRNDRDEKLFF
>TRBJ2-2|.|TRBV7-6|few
TGTGCCAGCAGCTCACGGTCGGCCGGGGAGCTGTTTTTT
CASSSRSAGELFF
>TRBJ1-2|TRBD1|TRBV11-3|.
TGTGCCAGCAGCTCGACAGGGTCTGAGGTTTATGGCTACACCTTC
CASSSTGSEVYGYTF
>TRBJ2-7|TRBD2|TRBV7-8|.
TGTGCCAGCAGCGCCCCGAGGATGCCCGGACTAGCGGCCTACGAGCAGTACTTC
CASSAPRMPGLAAYEQYF
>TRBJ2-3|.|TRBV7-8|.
TGTGCCAGCAGCTCTCCTGTCCGGGAGCCCCCCACAGATACGCAGTATTTT
CASSSPVREPPTDTQYF
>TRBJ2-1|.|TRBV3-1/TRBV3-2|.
TGTGCCAGCAGCCAGCCTCTAGCGACCTCCTACAATGAGCAGTTCTTC
CASSQPLATSYNEQFF
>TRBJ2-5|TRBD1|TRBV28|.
TGTGCCAGCAGCAAGGGACAGGGAAAGACCCAGTACTTC
CASSKGQGKTQYF
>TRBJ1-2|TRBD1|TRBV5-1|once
TGCGCCAGCAGCTGGACAGGAGGGGACTACTATGGCTACACCTTC
CASSWTGGDYYGYTF
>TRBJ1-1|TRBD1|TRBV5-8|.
TGTGCCAGCAGCCGTACACTGACAGGGGACCTGAACACTGAAGCTTTCTTT
CASSRTLTGDLNTEAFF